This passage covers 32 T cell receptor beta chains from one sample sequenced in a study of T-cell memory formation after mild COVID-19 (dated by TCRdb to the early 2020s). Receptor amplification or capture employed 5' RACE. The run used an Illumina NovaSeq 6000. TCRdb's own reprocessing of the public reads used fastp at Q25 and MiXCR and kept productive beta chains. For every CDR3 protein sequence, its rows merge into one entry that carries the most common genes and DNA. Here the sample has roughly 450,000 distinct CDR3 sequences; 15% to 20% occur a single time. The ten top clones hold around 12% of the sample. Specimen: PBMCs or a T cell subset sorted from them (not recorded which). All receptors derive from an adult woman who had mild COVID-19 (a few samples of this study predate the infection). The sample titles of this study are shuffled in the database, so cell type and time point are left out; the donor was told from shared clones.

The chain is built from TRBV7-9 and TRBJ2-1, with TRBD2 matching 9 bases. Looked up from germline, CDR1 is SEHNR and CDR2 is FQNEAQ (reference sequence). The CDR3 is 11 amino acids. This chain's CDR3 is CVASGNNEQFF. DNA for the CDR3: TGTGTGGCTAGCGGGAACAATGAGCAGTTCTTC.

In this sample, this clonotype turned up a few times. The CDR3 bases are TGTGCCAGCACCCCCTCGGGGGGATCGAGAGATACGCAGTATTTT. Its protein product is CASTPSGGSRDTQYF. The J gene is TRBJ2-3, the V gene TRBV27, with 7 positions matching TRBD2. CDR1 and CDR2 (germline): MNHEY, SMNVEV (reference sequence). The junction had 12 bases not matched to a gene; V was cut back by 7 bases and J by 5 bases. The CDR3 is 15 residues long.

This chain uses TRBV5-5 with TRBJ2-4; D might be TRBD1 (6 bases). The V end was cut by 1 base, the J end by 0 bases, with 11 bases between. Germline-derived CDR1 and CDR2 are SGHKS and YYEKEE (reference sequence). The CDR3 is 16 amino acids. Written as DNA, the CDR3 is TGTGCCAGCAGCTTGTACAGGGCTCTAGCCAAAAACATTCAGTACTTC. Residues: CASSLYRALAKNIQYF.

The chain is built from TRBV15 and TRBJ1-2; D perhaps matches TRBD1 (5 bases). The CDR3 extends over 15 amino acids. CDR1 is LNHNV and CDR2 is YYDKDF in the germline V gene (reference sequence). Between the trimmed V and J ends, which lost 3 bases and 5 bases, there was a span of 16 bases. The CDR3 nucleotides read TGTGCCACCAGCAGCGGAGGGAGGGGCCCGTATGGCTACACCTTC. This gives the protein CATSSGGRGPYGYTF.

This clonotype was detected a few times. The chain carries TRBV19 and TRBJ1-2; 12 bases align to TRBD1. The ends lost 6 bases at V and 4 bases at J; junction bases unmatched: 6. Germline CDR1 reads LNHDA; CDR2 reads SQIVND (reference sequence). The CDR3 is 15 amino acids. CDR3 nucleotide sequence: TGTGCCAGTAGGACCGGGACAGGGGGCGGCTATGGCTACACCTTC. This translates into CASRTGTGGGYGYTF.

CDR3 coding DNA: TGTGCCAGCAGCTTGGGGGCATTCGGCAGCCTCCAAGAGACCCAGTACTTC. Translating gives CASSLGAFGSLQETQYF. The chain uses TRBV5-5 and TRBJ2-5; D is undetermined. There are 17 residues in the CDR3. V was trimmed by 0 bases and J by 1 base, leaving 16 bases between them. Per germline, CDR1 SGHKS and CDR2 YYEKEE (reference sequence).

The DNA for the CDR3 is TGTGCCACCAGTGATTTAGCGGCAGGGGTGACAGATACGCAGTATTTT. As protein: CATSDLAAGVTDTQYF. V and J are TRBV24-1 and TRBJ2-3; possibly TRBD1 for D (6 bases). The germline gives CDR1 KGHDR, CDR2 SFDVKD. This CDR3 comprises 16 residues. V gave up 1 base and J gave up 3 bases, with 13 bases separating them.

The rearrangement joins TRBV5-5 to TRBJ2-7; D is unresolved. Looked up from germline, CDR1 is SGHKS and CDR2 is YYEKEE (reference sequence). This CDR3 has 15 residues. Trimming cost V 0 bases and J 2 bases, with 12 bases left between them. The CDR3 sequence: CASSLAGWATYEQYF. CDR3 in DNA: TGTGCCAGCAGCTTGGCCGGTTGGGCGACCTACGAGCAGTACTTC.

This chain joins TRBV7-9 and TRBJ2-7; a possible D gene is TRBD1 (7 bases). There are 14 residues in the CDR3. The V gene's germline CDR1 is SEHNR and CDR2 FQNEAQ (reference sequence). V lost 10 bases and J lost 0, with 16 bases in between. In DNA form, the CDR3 reads TGTGCCACCGACAGGGACTTGAGCTCCTACGAGCAGTACTTC. It specifies CATDRDLSSYEQYF. Combining the CDR3 with reference TRBV7-9 and TRBJ2-7 gives the whole variable domain DTGVSQNPRHKITKRGQNVTFRCDPISEHNRLYWYRQTLGQGPEFLTYFQNEAQLEKSRLLSDRFSAERPKGSFSTLEIQRTEQGDSAMYLCATDRDLSSYEQYFGPGTRLTVT.

This clonotype was counted a few times. This sequence joins TRBV7-9 and TRBJ2-7; no clear D. V was cut by 1 base and J by 2 bases, with 15 bases left in between. This CDR3 region has 16 residues. Germline lookup yields CDR1 SEHNR and CDR2 FQNEAQ (reference sequence). Here the CDR3 DNA reads TGTGCCAGCAGCTTAGTTCGGTTCGGTCCCCCCTACGAGCAGTACTTC. Protein product: CASSLVRFGPPYEQYF.

J is TRBJ2-1 and V is TRBV9; D uncertain. V was cut by 4 bases and J by 6 bases, with 8 bases left in between. This CDR3 has 12 amino acids. CDR1 and CDR2 from the germline V gene are SGDLS and YYNGEE. The CDR3 is CASSPRVNEQFF. CDR3 coding DNA: TGTGCCAGCAGCCCACGGGTCAATGAGCAGTTCTTC.

DNA of the CDR3: TGCGCCAGCAGCGGGACCGGGACAGGGTTTTCTGGGGCCAACGTCCTGACTTTC. As protein: CASSGTGTGFSGANVLTF. This sequence joins TRBV5-1 and TRBJ2-6; 9 bases align to TRBD1. V dropped 4 bases and J dropped 1; count of bases not matched to a gene: 9. This CDR3 is 18 amino acids long. Looked up from germline, CDR1 is SGHRS and CDR2 is YFSETQ. The whole variable domain, filled in from reference TRBV5-1 and TRBJ2-6, reads KAGVTQTPRYLIKTRGQQVTLSCSPISGHRSVSWYQQTPGQGLQFLFEYFSETQRNKGNFPGRFSGRQFSNSRSEMNVSTLELGDSALYLCASSGTGTGFSGANVLTFGAGSRLTVL.

The chain couples TRBV20-1 to TRBJ2-5, with no clear D. Germline V lookup: CDR1 DFQATT, CDR2 SNEGSKA (reference sequence). V lost 6 bases and J 2 bases, leaving 7 bases between the germline ends. This CDR3 is 11 amino acids long. In DNA form, the CDR3 reads TGCAGTGCGCAAACACAAGAGACCCAGTACTTC. It codes for CSAQTQETQYF.

In its sample, this clonotype was seen a few times. This chain links TRBV24-1 with TRBJ1-1; 7 bases line up with TRBD1. Per the germline V gene, CDR1 is KGHDR and CDR2 is SFDVKD. The CDR3 loop spans 12 amino acids. The J segment lost 8 bases and the V segment lost 2 bases, leaving 1 base of the junction unmatched. The CDR3 sequence: CATSDSDREAFF. CDR3 DNA sequence: TGTGCCACCAGTGATTCGGACAGGGAAGCTTTCTTT.

V is TRBV13 and J is TRBJ2-7; 12 positions agree with TRBD2. The CDR3 length is 15 residues. V lost 4 bases and J lost 5; bases outside the gene matches: 6. Germline V CDR1 and CDR2: PRHDT, FYEKMQ (reference sequence). CDR3 protein: CASSSLAGGTDEQYF. The CDR3 DNA follows: TGTGCCAGCAGCTCCCTAGCGGGGGGGACAGACGAGCAGTACTTC.

Regarding this clonotype: This CDR3 fails to terminate in the conserved phenylalanine or tryptophan, so it likely reflects a read error. The gene calls are TRBV5-1 and TRBJ2-1, with TRBD2 as a possible D gene (5 bases). Trimming took 4 bases from V and 8 from J, leaving 13 bases between them. The CDR3 is made up of 13 amino acids. Germline values: CDR1 SGHRS, CDR2 YFSETQ. The CDR3 sequence is CASSTEGLDEQFS. As DNA, the CDR3 is TGCGCCAGCAGCACAGAAGGACTGGATGAGCAGTTCTCC.

There are a few counts of this clonotype. V and J are TRBV6-2 or TRBV6-3 and TRBJ2-7; the match to TRBD2 covers 9 bases. Trimming removed 2 bases from V and 5 bases from J; junction bases left unmatched: 4. CDR3 length equals 14 residues. In germline, CDR1 is MNHEY, CDR2 SVGEGT. Written as DNA, the CDR3 is TGTGCCAGCAGTTACGGCGGGAGGGCCGACGAGCAGTACTTC. This gives the protein CASSYGGRADEQYF.

In this sample, this clonotype turned up a few times. CDR3 DNA sequence: TGTGCCAGCAGCTTAAATCACGGAAACACCATATATTTT. It translates to CASSLNHGNTIYF. The rearrangement joins TRBV7-6 to TRBJ1-3, with no clear D. The CDR3 spans 13 residues. Germline V gene sequence: CDR1 SGHVS, CDR2 FNYEAQ. Trimming pared 2 bases from V and 4 bases from J, leaving 6 bases between.

This clonotype has a handful of counts. This rearrangement joins TRBV5-6 to TRBJ2-7; TRBD2 might be the D (6 bases). Trimming pared 1 base from V and 8 bases from J, leaving 10 bases between. This CDR3 contains 12 residues. Germline V lookup: CDR1 SGHDT, CDR2 YYEEEE. CDR3 loop: CASSLTGEQQYF. The CDR3 coding sequence is TGTGCCAGCAGCTTGACGGGGGAACAGCAGTACTTC.

This clonotype was counted a few times. This rearrangement joins TRBV4-2 to TRBJ2-1, with 9 positions matching TRBD1. The CDR3 is 13 amino acids. Germline CDR1 is LGHNA and CDR2 is YNFKEQ. Unmatched junction bases numbered 3, after V lost 4 bases and J lost 8 bases. The CDR3 nucleotides are TGTGCCAGCAGCCGGGGGACAGGGCATGAGCAGTTCTTC. Its translation: CASSRGTGHEQFF.

The genes are TRBV29-1 and TRBJ1-2; D gene ambiguous. CDR1 is SQVTM and CDR2 is ANQGSEA in the germline V gene. With 4 bases removed from V and 7 bases from J, the gap between germline ends came to 10 bases. This CDR3 is 11 amino acids long. CDR3 DNA: TGCAGCGTTGCGCCCCGTACTGGCTACACCTTC. Residues: CSVAPRTGYTF.

The chain links TRBV4-1 to TRBJ2-7; TRBD1 matches at 9 bases. The length of the CDR3 is 19 residues. Trimming removed 2 bases from V and 4 bases from J; junction bases left unmatched: 18. Germline CDR1 MGHRA, CDR2 YSYEKL. The CDR3, as DNA: TGCGCCAGCAGCCAATCGGACAGGGGCCCTCCCCCGCCGATATACGAGCAGTACTTC. Amino acid sequence: CASSQSDRGPPPPIYEQYF.

This rearrangement joins TRBV5-6 to TRBJ2-1, with 9 bases matching TRBD1. There are 14 residues in the CDR3. With V trimmed by 4 bases and J by 8 bases, 7 bases remained unmatched. Germline loops: CDR1 SGHDT, CDR2 YYEEEE. The CDR3 region is CASSHGTGWDEQFF. The CDR3 DNA is TGTGCCAGCAGCCATGGGACAGGGTGGGATGAGCAGTTCTTC.

J is TRBJ1-1 and V is TRBV2; 7 nucleotides match TRBD1. Germline values: CDR1 SNHLY, CDR2 FYNNEI. This CDR3 has 14 residues. V dropped 4 bases and J dropped 2; count of bases not matched to a gene: 4. CDR3 DNA: TGTGCCAGCAGTGCGGGACAGATAAACACTGAAGCTTTCTTT. It yields the protein CASSAGQINTEAFF.

The chain recombines TRBV24-1 with TRBJ2-3; TRBD1 matches 8 bases. There are 16 residues in the CDR3. Looked up from germline, CDR1 is KGHDR and CDR2 is SFDVKD. Trimming removed 0 bases from V and 5 bases from J; junction bases left unmatched: 6. CDR3 in DNA: TGTGCCACCAGTGATTTGCAGGGGGCGCGTGGAGATACGCAGTATTTT. Amino acids: CATSDLQGARGDTQYF.

The V gene is TRBV28, the J gene TRBJ1-5; the match to TRBD1 covers 8 bases. With V trimmed by 8 bases and J by 7 bases, 7 bases remained unmatched. The germline V gene has CDR1 MDHEN and CDR2 SYDVKM. The CDR3 sequence is 13 residues long. DNA of the CDR3: TGTGCCAGCGTTTCAGGGGGCGGGCAGCCCCAGCATTTT. Translation gives CASVSGGGQPQHF.

The chain carries TRBV5-1 and TRBJ1-5; unclear D gene. Trimming removed 1 base at V and 2 bases at J, with 10 bases between. This CDR3 spans 15 amino acids. The V gene's germline CDR1 is SGHRS and CDR2 YFSETQ. DNA for the CDR3: TGCGCCAGCAGCTTGTCGGGCGACGGCAATCAGCCCCAGCATTTT. Residues: CASSLSGDGNQPQHF.

The table lists this clonotype with a few counts. CDR3: CATSRAGGRGFF. CDR3 in DNA: TGTGCCACCAGCAGAGCGGGGGGCAGGGGGTTCTTC. The V and J genes are TRBV15 and TRBJ2-1, with D perhaps matching TRBD2 (7 bases). The CDR3 spans 12 residues. Trimming removed 1 base at V and 15 bases at J, with 13 bases between. CDR1 is LNHNV and CDR2 is YYDKDF in the germline V gene (reference sequence). The full variable domain, completed using reference TRBV15 and TRBJ2-1, is DAMVIQNPRYQVTQFGKPVTLSCSQTLNHNVMYWYQQKSSQAPKLLFHYYDKDFNNEADTPDNFQSRRPNTSFCFLDIRSPGLGDTAMYLCATSRAGGRGFFGPGTRLTVL.

The rearrangement joins TRBV5-1 to TRBJ1-1; D is uncertain. The CDR3 covers 15 residues. Germline loops: CDR1 SGHRS, CDR2 YFSETQ. The V and J ends lost 1 base and 1 base respectively, with 11 bases between them. Here the CDR3 DNA reads TGCGCCAGCAGCTTGAGTTCAACCGGGAACACTGAAGCTTTCTTT. Translation: CASSLSSTGNTEAFF.

This chain uses TRBV24-1 with TRBJ1-2; the match to TRBD1 covers 8 bases. CDR3 length: 19 amino acids. Germline lookup yields CDR1 KGHDR and CDR2 SFDVKD. V was clipped by 10 bases and J by 5 bases; unmatched bases: 26. CDR3 sequence (DNA): TGTGCCACTTCACCTGGGGGACAGGCACCCGCCACCCGGGGGTATGGCTACACCTTC. Protein product: CATSPGGQAPATRGYGYTF.

This clonotype was seen more than once but under ten times. This chain uses TRBV4-3 with TRBJ2-5, with 8 bases lining up with TRBD1. J was trimmed by 5 bases and V by 4 bases; bases with no gene match: 9. The CDR3 totals 15 residues. The V gene's germline CDR1 is LGHNA and CDR2 YSLEER. Here the CDR3 DNA reads TGCGCCAGCAGCCTCAAGACAGGGGTGGAGGAGACCCAGTACTTC. Translated, it gives CASSLKTGVEETQYF.

J is TRBJ1-5 and V is TRBV5-1; D unresolved. This CDR3 region has 14 residues. The germline V gene encodes CDR1 SGHRS and CDR2 YFSETQ. With 5 bases removed from V and 2 bases from J, the gap between germline ends came to 11 bases. The CDR3 region is CASRDGVGNQPQHF. DNA of the CDR3: TGCGCCAGCAGGGACGGGGTGGGCAATCAGCCCCAGCATTTT.